Listed below are T cell receptor beta chains from one sample, sequenced in a study of identical twins. TCRdb recomputed calls from the 5' RACE reads with MiXCR, one row per CDR3 protein. Of 220,000 or so distinct CDR3 sequences detected, roughly 7% appear once; the ten largest clones hold 3.5% to 4%. The sample was also reused in another study, on yellow fever vaccine responses in identical twins.

What was sequenced was memory (CD45RO+) T cells sorted from blood. The receptors originated from a woman aged 18 to 35 in good health. Each CDR3 is given without its conserved first and last residue. Part of the rows lack a size; the others show once, few, many or a class for expanded clones.

>NA|TRBJ2-3|17|TRBV20-1
SAPPPLAEGWGRTDTQY
>once|TRBJ2-3|11|TRBV11-2
ASSPLVIDTQY
>few|TRBJ2-5|13|TRBV20-1
SARGAGVGQETQY
>NA|TRBJ2-5|13|TRBV5-1
ASSLDGPNQETQY
>few|TRBJ1-5|13|TRBV20-1
SASSGVASNQPQH
>few|TRBJ2-1|11|TRBV20-1
SPIAGSYNEQF
>NA|TRBJ2-1|10|TRBV28
ASSFLRDEQF
>NA|TRBJ2-5|12|TRBV2
ASSEGSEQETQY
>NA|TRBJ2-5|10|TRBV29-1
SVVTREETQY
>few|TRBJ1-2|14|TRBV9
ASSVQGYLALDGYT
>many|TRBJ2-2|15|TRBV4-2
ASSQGRTGADTGELF
>many|TRBJ2-1|11|TRBV29-1
SVYPTSPNEQF
>many|TRBJ1-4|12|TRBV5-1
ASSLGGPNEKLF
>many|TRBJ2-1|11|TRBV12-3/TRBV12-4
ASSYSPAGGPF
>many|TRBJ1-4|10|TRBV12-3/TRBV12-4
ASRTGEEKLF
>many|TRBJ2-3|13|TRBV5-1
ASSYGGTSTDTQY
>few|TRBJ2-5|14|TRBV2
ASSEGVGGFKETQY
>NA|TRBJ2-2|13|TRBV12-3/TRBV12-4
ASSSTIKRTGELF
>NA|TRBJ2-4|11|TRBV6-1
ASIPGQRDIQY
>few|TRBJ2-7|14|TRBV27
ASVGLAGASSYEQY
>many|TRBJ1-1|9|TRBV20-1
SVGQAFEAF
>few|TRBJ2-3|15|TRBV27
ASRGTSGRSSTDTQY
>many|TRBJ2-1|16|TRBV5-1
ASRQVMGGREFDNEQF
>few|TRBJ1-1|11|TRBV7-2
ATSDRRNTEAF
>few|TRBJ2-5|8|TRBV20-1
SWGQETQY
>many|TRBJ2-7|12|TRBV5-1
ASSFTGSSYEQY
>many|TRBJ2-5|12|TRBV4-2
ASSRTGSEETQY
>few|TRBJ1-5|13|TRBV3-1
ASSQAAGGNQPQH
>few|TRBJ2-3|12|TRBV5-1
ASSPGQGEGTQY
>few|TRBJ1-2|11|TRBV6-1
ASSAGTGFGYT
>few|TRBJ1-1|14|TRBV12-3/TRBV12-4
ASSLAQGVEGTEAF
>NA|TRBJ2-1|14|TRBV4-2
ASSQDQGGNYNEQF
>many|TRBJ2-3|13|TRBV6-4
ASSDSIGGTDTQY
>many|TRBJ1-1|12|TRBV12-3/TRBV12-4
ASSFSGVNTEAF
>many|TRBJ1-5|11|TRBV6-6
ASRDWSNQPQH
>few|TRBJ1-5|13|TRBV7-2
ASSLIRNSNQPQH
>few|TRBJ2-1|12|TRBV27
ASSPGQASGEQF
>few|TRBJ2-1|13|TRBV3-1
ASSQTGTPYNEQF
>many|TRBJ2-5|10|TRBV28
ASTNQVETQY
>NA|TRBJ2-5|17|TRBV20-1
SAKRWPGEGTSGTETQY
>NA|TRBJ2-1|13|TRBV11-1
ASSLESLAYNEQF
>few|TRBJ2-3|11|TRBV3-1
ASSPSSGGTQY
>few|TRBJ2-5|11|TRBV10-3
AISWDSQETQY
>NA|TRBJ2-1|11|TRBV6-1
ASSQDGHNEQF
>once|TRBJ2-5|11|TRBV15
ATSRELGETQY
>NA|TRBJ1-3|12|TRBV2
ASSVQISGNTIY
>many|TRBJ2-1|13|TRBV10-3
AISVASGGLSEQF
>few|TRBJ2-5|12|TRBV3-1
ASSSLGIQETQY